Below are 6 T cell receptor beta chains sequenced from a single sample in a study of blood T cell repertoires in COVID-19. Method: immunoSEQ multiplex PCR; TCRdb's copy keeps in-frame clones and lacks some. This table has roughly 320,000 clones, 90% appearing once. The material sequenced was PBMCs or T cells enriched from blood (not recorded which). The receptor set was obtained from a young woman who had been exposed to COVID-19.

V usage is TRBV29-1 and J usage is TRBJ1-5; D possibly corresponds to TRBD1 (6 bases). Germline CDR1 SQVTM, CDR2 ANQGSEA. The CDR3 extends over 14 amino acids. With 5 bases removed from V and 4 bases from J, the gap between germline ends came to 15 bases. CDR3 DNA sequence: TGCAGCGTTCAACAGGGTTTTGGGAATCAGCCCCAGCATTTT. Its translation is CSVQQGFGNQPQHF.

The V gene is TRBV12-3 or TRBV12-4, the J gene TRBJ1-2; D is unresolved. This CDR3 contains 13 residues. The V and J ends lost 1 base and 7 bases respectively, with 10 bases between them. The CDR3 protein is CASSLDEAAGYTF. CDR3 DNA: TGTGCCAGCAGTTTAGACGAGGCAGCTGGCTACACCTTC.

The rearrangement uses TRBV9 and TRBJ2-1; 8 bases are a match to TRBD1. This CDR3 is built from 16 residues. With 2 bases clipped from V and 0 bases from J, the junction kept 4 bases outside the gene matches. Germline V gene sequence: CDR1 SGDLS, CDR2 YYNGEE. CDR3 residues: CASSVTGEDSYNEQFF. The DNA of the CDR3 is TGTGCCAGCAGCGTGACAGGGGAGGACTCCTACAATGAGCAGTTCTTC.

The genes are TRBV4-1 and TRBJ2-2; TRBD1 aligns across 7 bases. CDR3 length: 17 amino acids. Germline V gene lookup returns CDR1 MGHRA and CDR2 YSYEKL. Germline trimming cut 4 bases from V and 5 bases from J; bases unmatched to any gene: 13. The CDR3 bases are TGCGCCAGCAGCCCACCGACTCGACAGGGCGGGACCGGGGAGCTGTTTTTT. Its protein product is CASSPPTRQGGTGELFF.

The chain has TRBV5-1 and TRBJ2-7; TRBD1 matches 7 bases. Trimming at V came to 5 bases and at J to 3 bases, leaving 5 bases not matched to a gene. This CDR3 is 13 amino acids long. Germline CDR1 and CDR2: SGHRS and YFSETQ. CDR3 sequence reads: CASRRGTDYEQYF. The CDR3 DNA is TGCGCCAGCAGAAGAGGGACAGACTACGAGCAGTACTTC.

This clone was detected only a few times. The CDR3 DNA is TGCGCCAGCAGCCAAGATAGGAACAGGGGGCTGTCCACTGAAGCTTTCTTT. Its protein is CASSQDRNRGLSTEAFF. V is TRBV4-3 and J is TRBJ1-1, with 9 bases fitting TRBD1. The germline V gene encodes CDR1 LGHNA and CDR2 YSLEER. The V segment lost 0 bases and the J segment 4 bases; nucleotides outside the gene matches: 9. The length of the CDR3 is 17 residues.